This T cell receptor (beta chain) is drawn from a study of cytomegalovirus exposure and HLA in healthy donors. Study-level background: As an earlier analysis found, some 180 million T cells yielded 117 million unique TCR beta sequences.

General study findings and limits: Fewer N-insertions than the roughly 630-donor mean were reportedly shown by an Asian-associated ancestry cluster in a later analysis. Data from an earlier analysis indicated that most TCR beta V segments were productive either about 90% or about 30% of the time.

With 60 Vbeta and 13 Jbeta primers, the PCR was carried out. The assay was immunoSEQ multiplex PCR, and TCRdb's table has in-frame clones only and misses some. The data show about 43,000 clones, around 65% seen once. Healthy individuals who donated bone marrow served as the donors. Comment on this clone: Its target is unknown.

Trimming shortened V by 5 bases and J by 3 bases, and 13 bases separated the two germline ends. The CDR3 consists of 15 residues. Germline V gene sequence: CDR1 LNHNV, CDR2 YYDKDF (reference sequence). The sample comprised PBMCs. The chain recombines TRBV15 with TRBJ1-4; perhaps TRBD1 as D (6 bases). The source is a human donor in good health. The DNA of the CDR3 is TGTGCCACCAGCCGTCCTCAGGGGTCTAATGAAAAACTGTTTTTT. It encodes CATSRPQGSNEKLFF.